The rows below give T cell receptor beta chains drawn from one sample of a study of Graves' ophthalmopathy and Graves' hyperthyroidism. TCRdb reanalysed the multiplex PCR reads using MiXCR and keeps one entry per CDR3 protein. The data hold 200,000 to 250,000 distinct CDR3 sequences, with around 50% observed a single time. What was sequenced was peripheral blood. These receptors all come from an adult man with Graves' ophthalmopathy. CDR3s leave out the opening cysteine and the closing phenylalanine or tryptophan. D genes are given only for firm matches.

d_call	v_call	j_call	cdr3_aa
NA	TRBV9	TRBJ1-1	ASSVTLGPMNTEAF
TRBD2	TRBV15	TRBJ2-2	ATSRRSAGGRTGELF
NA	TRBV10-2	TRBJ1-4	ASSPAATKVELF
TRBD1	TRBV2	TRBJ2-5	ASILDRARETQY
NA	TRBV2	TRBJ1-1	ASRYRQGPNTEAF
NA	TRBV27	TRBJ2-7	ASSLPRSLGTYEQY
NA	TRBV6-6	TRBJ2-7	ASSQPLDYEQY
TRBD1	TRBV10-3	TRBJ1-5	ASAQTGDQPQH
NA	TRBV13	TRBJ2-2	ASSSLQGTGGEPF
NA	TRBV5-1	TRBJ2-6	ASSFAQVRLSGANVLT
NA	TRBV7-9	TRBJ2-7	ASSSTEGQY
NA	TRBV2	NA	ASRPRDSSTDTQY
NA	TRBV10-1	TRBJ1-5	ASSNIGRNQPQH
TRBD1	TRBV19	TRBJ1-2	ASSTGTGVYYGYT
NA	TRBV7-9	TRBJ1-2	ASSPRGDIDGYT
NA	TRBV20-1	TRBJ1-1	SAREVWASTEAF
NA	TRBV7-3	TRBJ2-7	ASSQEGWGNSYEQY
NA	TRBV9	TRBJ1-6	ASSTQTGRNSPLH
NA	TRBV3-1	TRBJ2-7	ASSQRSAGTSYEQY
NA	TRBV29-1	TRBJ2-5	SVEDPGRIQETQY
TRBD2	TRBV10-2	TRBJ2-5	ASSEGGGGQETQY
NA	TRBV20-1	TRBJ1-6	SASSTYNSPLH
NA	TRBV7-3	TRBJ1-5	ASSLDGNEYDEH
NA	TRBV19	TRBJ2-2	ASRPDRNTGELF